Listed below are T cell receptor beta chains from one sample, sequenced in a study of T cell repertoires in cytomegalovirus infection. Their specific antigens are unknown. TCRdb passed the reads through MiXCR, listing each CDR3 protein once. Here the sample spans 900,000 to 950,000 distinct CDR3 sequences, roughly 31% being singletons. Sample: cultured CD8+ T cells from PBMCs, taken from culture after CMV antigen stimulation. The receptor source for this set is a human donor in good health (CMV status not recorded). Some clones in this sample may be carry-over from other donors' samples. CDR3s include the opening cysteine and the closing phenylalanine or tryptophan. The D gene is left open where the match is weak. Clone size is stated in some rows and not others, as once, few, many or a class when expanded.

J gene	clone size	D gene	V gene	CDR3 length	CDR3 DNA	CDR3 protein
TRBJ1-1	.	.	TRBV6-2/TRBV6-3	14	TGTGCCAGCTATGACGGGGGTGGATTCACTGAAGCTTTCTTT	CASYDGGGFTEAFF
TRBJ1-1	once	.	TRBV15	14	TGTGCCACCAGCGGAAAAAGGGGCCAGACTGAAGCTTTCTTT	CATSGKRGQTEAFF
TRBJ2-1	.	.	TRBV5-4	14	TGTGCCAGCAGCTTGGCCCGGGCGACCAATGAGCAGTTCTTC	CASSLARATNEQFF
TRBJ2-1	.	TRBD2	TRBV5-4	17	TGTGCCAGCAGCCCGGGACTAGCGGGGAAGGACTACAATGAGCAGTTCTTC	CASSPGLAGKDYNEQFF
TRBJ1-6	.	.	TRBV6-4	13	TGTGCCAGCAGTGACGGACGTCGGGCACCCCTCCACTTT	CASSDGRRAPLHF
TRBJ2-1	.	.	TRBV27	12	TGTGCCAGCAGTTTATCGGGGCACCAGCAGTTCTTC	CASSLSGHQQFF
TRBJ1-2	few	.	TRBV7-9	13	TGTGCCAGCAGCTTGAGGACAGACTATGGCTACACCTTC	CASSLRTDYGYTF
TRBJ1-3	many	.	TRBV7-2	15	TGTGCCAGCAGCTTGGACGCATACTCTGGAAACACCATATATTTT	CASSLDAYSGNTIYF
TRBJ2-1	few	.	TRBV6-1	18	TGTGCCAGCACCCAAGTAGGTTACTATAAGCCGAACATCAATGAGCAGTTCTTC	CASTQVGYYKPNINEQFF
TRBJ2-1	few	.	TRBV7-6	14	TGTGCCAGCAGCTTAAGACCCCTCGGGAATGAGCAGTTCTTC	CASSLRPLGNEQFF
TRBJ2-1	many	.	TRBV7-2	14	TGTGCCAGCAGCGTAGGGATTGGACTTGATGAGCAGTTCTTC	CASSVGIGLDEQFF